This passage covers 22 T cell receptor beta chains from one sample sequenced in a study of tumor-infiltrating lymphocytes in oesophageal squamous cell carcinoma (TCRdb year 2016). The run used an Illumina HiSeq 2000. The raw public reads went through TCRdb reprocessing: fastp at Q25, MiXCR clone calling, in-frame beta chains kept. Rows with one shared CDR3 protein collapse into an entry with the most common genes and DNA. Across this sample there are roughly 11,000 distinct CDR3 sequences, with about three fifths seen only once. Of the sample, roughly three fifths falls within the top ten clones. What was sequenced was blood. Receptors originate from a female donor with esophageal squamous cell carcinoma.

The V call is TRBV7-9, the J call TRBJ2-7; D is unresolved. The V and J ends lost 6 bases and 1 base respectively, with 7 bases between them. Germline V gene data show CDR1 as SEHNR and CDR2 as FQNEAQ (reference sequence). The CDR3 sequence is 12 residues long. The CDR3 nucleotides read TGTGCCAGCAGTCGGAGTTCCTACGAGCAGTACTTC. Its protein is CASSRSSYEQYF.

The gene calls are TRBV7-3 and TRBJ2-5; no clear D. Germline V gene data show CDR1 as SGHTA and CDR2 as FQGTGA. This CDR3 has 12 residues. V gave up 5 bases and J gave up 11 bases, with 15 bases separating them. Here the CDR3 DNA reads TGTGCCAGCAGCGAAAACACAGATACGCAGTACTTC. Encoded protein: CASSENTDTQYF.

This clonotype was seen many times. The chain carries TRBV5-6 and TRBJ1-4; 10 positions match TRBD1. Germline loops: CDR1 SGHDT, CDR2 YYEEEE. The ends lost 3 bases at V and 6 bases at J; junction bases unmatched: 5. The CDR3 has 15 residues. CDR3 nucleotides: TGTGCCAGCAGCTCGTCCGGGACAGGGGATGAAAAACTGTTTTTT. Its protein product is CASSSSGTGDEKLFF. Using reference TRBV5-6 and TRBJ1-4 for the parts outside the CDR3, the full variable domain is DAGVTQSPTHLIKTRGQQVTLRCSPKSGHDTVSWYQQALGQGPQFIFQYYEEEERQRGNFPDRFSGHQFPNYSSELNVNALLLGDSALYLCASSSSGTGDEKLFFGSGTQLSVL.

The CDR3: CASNDRGRETQYF. In nucleotides, the CDR3 is TGTGCCAGCAACGACAGGGGGCGAGAGACCCAGTACTTC. This chain links TRBV7-4 with TRBJ2-7, with TRBD1 matching over 10 bases. The end of the DNA aligns better with TRBJ2-5, so the J call may be wrong. The CDR3 consists of 13 residues. Germline V gene sequence: CDR1 SGHVT, CDR2 SQSDAQ.

The table lists this clonotype with a few counts. The J gene is TRBJ2-2, the V gene TRBV7-6, with a possible D match to TRBD2 (5 bases). CDR1 and CDR2 from the germline V gene are SGHVS and FNYEAQ. The germline V and J ends were trimmed by 5 bases and 5 bases, with 9 bases remaining between them. CDR3 length: 13 residues. In nucleotides, the CDR3 is TGTGCCAGCAGCCCGACGGGAACCGGGGAGCTGTTTTTT. Translation gives CASSPTGTGELFF.

This clonotype was counted many times. The gene calls are TRBV10-3 and TRBJ2-3, with D possibly TRBD2 on 5 matching bases. The V and J ends lost 10 bases and 0 bases respectively, with 11 bases between them. The CDR3 spans 13 residues. Germline CDR1 is ENHRY and CDR2 is SYGVKD. DNA for the CDR3: TGTGCCACGGGTGGAGGTAGCACAGATACGCAGTATTTT. Encoded protein: CATGGGSTDTQYF.

This clonotype is medium-sized by share. This chain joins TRBV28 and TRBJ2-7; D gene ambiguous. CDR1 and CDR2 from the germline V gene are MDHEN and SYDVKM. This CDR3 region has 15 residues. The V gene lost 5 bases and the J gene lost 3 bases, with 17 bases spanning the gap. CDR3 protein: CASSPLSGGSYEQYF. The CDR3 nucleotides are TGTGCCAGCAGTCCCCTTTCGGGCGGCAGCTACGAGCAGTACTTC.

V gene TRBV10-2 combines with J gene TRBJ2-7; D remains ambiguous. Matching the DNA end better, TRBJ2-5 makes the J call doubtful. The CDR3 sequence is 15 residues long. Germline lookup yields CDR1 WSHSY and CDR2 SAAADI. CDR3 bases: TGCGCCAGCAGTGAATCGCGGCAGCTGATGGAGACCCAGTACTTC. It codes for CASSESRQLMETQYF.

The rearrangement uses TRBV5-1 and TRBJ1-4; D ambiguous. CDR1 and CDR2 from the germline V gene are SGHRS and YFSETQ. This CDR3 region has 15 residues. The V gene lost 1 base and the J gene lost 8 bases, with 15 bases spanning the gap. Here the CDR3 reads CASSLRSGGGEKLFF. CDR3 nucleotides: TGCGCCAGCAGCTTGAGATCGGGAGGCGGAGAAAAACTGTTTTTT.

The chain links TRBV11-2 to TRBJ2-1; D remains ambiguous. The CDR3 covers 16 residues. Germline V gene sequence: CDR1 SGHAT, CDR2 FQNNGV. The germline V and J ends were trimmed by 5 bases and 0 bases, with 14 bases remaining between them. The CDR3 coding sequence is TGTGCCAGCAGCCGGCAGTCCTGGGGCTCCTACAATGAGCAGTTCTTC. The encoded protein is CASSRQSWGSYNEQFF.

The V and J genes are TRBV7-2 and TRBJ2-5, with 7 bases fitting TRBD2. Germline-derived CDR1 and CDR2 are SGHTA and FQGNSA. V was pared by 5 bases and J by 11 bases, with 11 bases of the junction left unmatched. This CDR3 spans 13 amino acids. CDR3 sequence reads: CASSVRLANEQYF. CDR3 in DNA: TGTGCCAGCAGCGTCCGACTAGCTAATGAGCAGTACTTC.

The CDR3, as DNA: TGTGCCAGCAAAAGGACTAGCGGGACCACGGGACCTAACGAGCAGTTCTTC. It encodes CASKRTSGTTGPNEQFF. The chain combines TRBV5-4 with TRBJ2-1, with 12 bases fitting TRBD2. The CDR3 sequence is 17 residues long. CDR1 SGHNT and CDR2 YYREEE come from the germline V gene (reference sequence). Losses at the gene ends were 6 bases for V and 10 bases for J; bases not matched to a gene: 17.

This clonotype was counted a few times. A much larger clonotype is one base distant, so this may be a read error. V and J are TRBV12-3 or TRBV12-4 and TRBJ2-1; D is possibly TRBD2 (6 bases). The J call is uncertain, as TRBJ2-7 better fits the DNA end. CDR3 size: 15 residues. The CDR3 here is CASGALAGSYNEQYF. The CDR3 region has the DNA TGTGCCAGCGGTGCGTTGGCGGGATCCTACAATGAGCAGTACTTC.

The chain is built from TRBV11-2 and TRBJ2-7, with a tentative D call TRBD2 (6 bases). The CDR3 runs to 12 residues. The V and J ends lost 7 bases and 8 bases respectively, with 15 bases between them. From germline, CDR1 is SGHAT and CDR2 FQNNGV. The DNA of the CDR3 is TGTGCCAGCACCTCGGCGGGCGGGAAGCAGTACTTC. Its protein is CASTSAGGKQYF. The whole variable domain, filled in from reference TRBV11-2 and TRBJ2-7, reads EAGVAQSPRYKIIEKRQSVAFWCNPISGHATLYWYQQILGQGPKLLIQFQNNGVVDDSQLPKDRFSAERLKGVDSTLKIQPAKLEDSAVYLCASTSAGGKQYFGPGTRLTVT.

CDR3 in amino acids: CASSSDGSYEQYF. CDR3 in DNA: TGTGCCAGCAGCTCCGACGGGTCCTACGAGCAGTACTTC. The gene calls are TRBV11-2 and TRBJ2-1, with unresolved D. The J call is doubtful: the DNA matches TRBJ2-7 better. Looked up from germline, CDR1 is SGHAT and CDR2 is FQNNGV. The CDR3 length is 13 residues.

Turning to this clonotype: A single base separates this from a much larger clone, so it may be a read error. The V call is TRBV28, the J call TRBJ2-1; D is unresolved. Germline lookup yields CDR1 MDHEN and CDR2 SYDVKM. There are 15 residues in the CDR3. V was cut by 5 bases and J by 10 bases, with 21 bases left in between. As DNA, the CDR3 is TGTGCCAGCAGTGCGGACGCCTTTCCCTATTACGAGCAGTTCTTC. Translating it yields CASSADAFPYYEQFF.

By its share, this clonotype is medium-sized. The chain links TRBV7-9 to TRBJ2-5; D is undetermined. Trimming cost V 1 base and J 6 bases, with 18 bases left between them. The CDR3 is made up of 16 amino acids. Germline V gene lookup returns CDR1 SEHNR and CDR2 FQNEAQ (reference sequence). The CDR3 nucleotides are TGTGCCAGCAGCTTAGAGGAGAGCCCGGTGAGGAAGACCCAGTACTTC. Residues: CASSLEESPVRKTQYF.

In its sample, this clonotype was seen a few times. V and J are TRBV6-2 or TRBV6-3 and TRBJ2-3; 13 nucleotides align to TRBD2. The ends lost 7 bases at V and 7 bases at J; junction bases unmatched: 8. CDR3 length: 15 amino acids. Germline-derived CDR1 and CDR2 are MNHEY and SVGEGT. Written as DNA, the CDR3 is TGTGCCAGCACAAGACTAGCGGGAGGATTAAATACGCAGTATTTT. Translating it yields CASTRLAGGLNTQYF.

The J gene is TRBJ1-1, the V gene TRBV7-3; D possibly corresponds to TRBD1 (5 bases). The length of the CDR3 is 14 residues. Trimming left V 2 bases short and J 0 bases short, with 7 bases between. Per germline, CDR1 SGHTA and CDR2 FQGTGA. Written as DNA, the CDR3 is TGTGCCAGCAGCTTAGGGGCAATGAACACTGAAGCTTTCTTT. Translated: CASSLGAMNTEAFF.

This chain joins TRBV7-6 and TRBJ2-4; D gene ambiguous. The germline gives CDR1 SGHVS, CDR2 FNYEAQ. V was clipped by 1 base and J by 13 bases, with 26 bases between them. This CDR3 has 17 residues. CDR3 in amino acids: CASSLGPNSAVNDEQYF. The CDR3 DNA follows: TGTGCCAGCAGCTTAGGCCCAAACAGTGCGGTGAACGATGAGCAGTACTTC.

This clonotype has more than one count but fewer than ten. Because it lacks the conserved phenylalanine or tryptophan at the end, this CDR3 is likely a read error. It is unclear where the CDR3 begins or ends on the DNA, so no DNA is shown, and the CDR3 is as TCRdb lists it. The chain links TRBV6-1 to TRBJ2-7; the DNA was not used to check the table's D call, TRBD1. Per germline, CDR1 MNHNS and CDR2 SASEGT. The CDR3 is 18 residues long, ends included. The CDR3 spells CASRASAARGDYGYTFGS.

This chain connects TRBV7-9 to TRBJ2-5; 7 nucleotides agree with TRBD2. Germline V lookup: CDR1 SEHNR, CDR2 FQNEAQ (reference sequence). The CDR3 is made up of 15 amino acids. The V segment lost 3 bases and the J segment 2 bases; nucleotides outside the gene matches: 6. In nucleotides, the CDR3 is TGTGCCAGCAGCTTTCGGCGGGGGAGTCAAGAGACCCAGTACTTC. Residues: CASSFRRGSQETQYF.